A selection of T cell receptor beta chains follows, all from one sample in a study of human T cells and chemical hapten exposure. MiXCR, applied by TCRdb to the RACE reads, yields one record per CDR3 protein. The sample lists 300,000 to 400,000 distinct CDR3 sequences, approximately 5.1% occurring once. The specimen was whole blood, collected in connection with sensitization to the hapten diphenylcyclopropenone (DPC). Source of these receptors: a woman between 45 and 60 years old with alopecia areata. Some clones in this sample may be carry-over from other donors' samples. CDR3s include the opening cysteine and the closing phenylalanine or tryptophan. D genes are given only for firm matches. Some rows mark clone size as missing; the rest say once, few, many or name a class of expanded clone.

j_call d_call clone_size v_call cdr3_nt cdr3_aa
TRBJ2-5 - - TRBV9 TGTGCCAGCAGCGTAGAGTCCGGGGGAGGTTGGGAGACCCAGTACTTC CASSVESGGGWETQYF
TRBJ2-3 TRBD1 many TRBV24-1 TGTGCCACCAGCTCCGGACAGGGCTTTGGCACAGATACGCAGTATTTT CATSSGQGFGTDTQYF
TRBJ1-6 - many TRBV2 TGTGCCAGCAGTGCGGGGTATAATTCACCCCTCCACTTT CASSAGYNSPLHF
TRBJ2-1 TRBD2 many TRBV7-9 TGTGGCGCGGGAAGCGGGAGGGCCTCCAATGAGCAGTTCTTC CGAGSGRASNEQFF
TRBJ1-1 TRBD1 - TRBV5-1 TGCGCCAGCAGCCCAGACGGGACAGGGAATGAAGCTTTCTTT CASSPDGTGNEAFF
TRBJ1-2 - few TRBV4-1 TGCGCCAGCAGCCAAGATCAGGAGTACTATGGCTACACCTTC CASSQDQEYYGYTF
TRBJ2-3 TRBD2 few TRBV2 TGTGCCAGCAAACTAGCGGGATCTGAAGCCACGCAGTATTTT CASKLAGSEATQYF
TRBJ2-5 TRBD1 - TRBV28 TGTGCCAGCAGTCTCAACCGGGACAGGGGGGATCAAGAGACCCAGTACTTC CASSLNRDRGDQETQYF
TRBJ2-6 - once TRBV6-2/TRBV6-3 TGTGCCAGCAGTTACCCCGTTGCTTACGGGGCCAACATCCTGACTTTC CASSYPVAYGANILTF
TRBJ2-3 - few TRBV6-5 TGTGCCAGCAGTACCCTAGCTGTCGACGCAGATACGCAGTATTTT CASSTLAVDADTQYF
TRBJ2-6 - many TRBV7-8 TGTGCCAGCAGCTTAGCGCAGGCTCTATTATCTGGGGCCAACGTCCTGACTTTC CASSLAQALLSGANVLTF
TRBJ2-7 TRBD1 - TRBV7-9 TGTGCCAGCAGCTTAGGCCCTCCGGGACAGCGCCCATACGAGCAGTACTTC CASSLGPPGQRPYEQYF
TRBJ2-2 - many TRBV29-1 TGCAGCGTTTTTGGAGGTTCGAACACCGGGGAGCTGTTTTTT CSVFGGSNTGELFF
TRBJ2-3 TRBD2 many TRBV7-2 TGTGCCAGCAGCTCCGGGACTAGCCAGGAGTTT CASSSGTSQEF
TRBJ2-4 - few TRBV30 TGTGCCTGGGGGATGTTAAACATTCAGTACTTC CAWGMLNIQYF
TRBJ2-7 TRBD1 - TRBV5-4 TGTGCCAGCAGCTCCGGACAGGGGGCTTCCTACGAGCAGTACTTC CASSSGQGASYEQYF
TRBJ1-1 - few TRBV29-1 TGCAGCGGGAAACAGAACACTGAAGCTTTCTTT CSGKQNTEAFF
TRBJ2-5 TRBD2 few TRBV11-2 TGTGCCAGCAGCTTTAAAGCGGGGCAAGAGACCCAGTACTTC CASSFKAGQETQYF
TRBJ1-6 - many TRBV4-1 TGCGCCAGCAGCCAAGATGTATCGGTACTAAATTCACCCCTCCACTTT CASSQDVSVLNSPLHF
TRBJ1-3 - few TRBV5-1 TGCGCCAGCAGAGAATCACAGGAATCTTCTTTGTATTTT CASRESQESSLYF
TRBJ2-7 - few TRBV5-1 TGCGCCAGCAGACTAGAGGGCAGGGAGAGGGTGCAGTACTTC CASRLEGRERVQYF
TRBJ1-4 - - TRBV27 TGTGCCAGCAGTTTATCCCGGCAGCGGAGTGAAAAACTGTTTTTT CASSLSRQRSEKLFF
TRBJ2-2 TRBD2 few TRBV24-1 TGTGCCACCAGTGAGTCCGGGACTAGTGACACCGGGGAGCTGTTTTTT CATSESGTSDTGELFF
TRBJ1-5 - many TRBV20-1 TGCAGTGCCAGAGGGGGGGCACATCAGCCCCAGCATTTT CSARGGAHQPQHF
TRBJ2-1 TRBD1 - TRBV2 TGTGCCAGCAGTGAAGGGGCAGGGGGCACCTACAATGAGCAGTTCTTC CASSEGAGGTYNEQFF
TRBJ2-5 - many TRBV3-1 TGTGCCAGCAGCCAAGATCGTCGGGGAGGAGGGGAGACCCAGTACTTC CASSQDRRGGGETQYF
TRBJ1-1 - - TRBV7-2 TGTGCCAGCAGCTATAACAGGGTAACTGAAGCTTTCTTT CASSYNRVTEAFF
TRBJ1-2 - - TRBV16 TGTGCCAGCAGCCAATCGGTCTCCCAAGGAGGCTACACCTTC CASSQSVSQGGYTF
TRBJ1-2 TRBD1 - TRBV20-1 TGCAGTGCTTTCCGGGACAGCGTTTATGGCTACACCTTC CSAFRDSVYGYTF
TRBJ1-3 - - TRBV12-3/TRBV12-4 TGTGCCAGCAGCCACGGAGTAACCATATATTTT CASSHGVTIYF
TRBJ1-2 - few TRBV5-1 TGCGCCAGCAGCTCGGACACCACTAACTATGGCTACACCTTC CASSSDTTNYGYTF
TRBJ2-1 - many TRBV18 TGTGCCAGCTCACCACTCGCAACCGGGACTTTTTACAATGAGCAGTTCTTC CASSPLATGTFYNEQFF
TRBJ2-3 - - TRBV12-3/TRBV12-4 TGTGCCAGCAGCCCGGATCATAGCACAGATACGCAGTATTTT CASSPDHSTDTQYF
TRBJ1-1 - many TRBV7-9 TGTGCTACCATTAACAGGCCGGAGGAAGCTTTCTTT CATINRPEEAFF
TRBJ2-6 - many TRBV6-5 TGTGCCAGCAGTTACTCGACGGGGACCGGGGCCAACGTCCTGACTTTC CASSYSTGTGANVLTF
TRBJ2-6 - many TRBV29-1 TGCAGCGTTGCTGTGGCCTCTGGGGCCAACGTCCTGACTTTC CSVAVASGANVLTF
TRBJ2-1 - few TRBV14 TGTGCCAGCAGCCGGGAGAGGGGGATCACAAAGTCCAATGAGCAGTTCTTC CASSRERGITKSNEQFF
TRBJ2-7 - - TRBV6-2/TRBV6-3 TGTGCCAGCAGGAACAGGGTCTCCTACGAGCAGTACTTC CASRNRVSYEQYF
TRBJ2-7 TRBD2 - TRBV28 TGTGCCAGCAGCGCTAGCGGGAGTTGGTCCTACGAGCAGTACTTC CASSASGSWSYEQYF
TRBJ1-2 TRBD1 many TRBV2 TGTGCCAGCAGTAGGCGGACAGGGGGTGTTGGCTACACCTTC CASSRRTGGVGYTF
TRBJ2-3 - few TRBV7-2 TGTGCCAGCAGCGAGCGACTAGTAACAGATACGCAGTATTTT CASSERLVTDTQYF
TRBJ1-1 TRBD1 many TRBV10-3 TGTGCCATCAGGCCGGGACAGGGGCCGACTGAAGCTTTCTTT CAIRPGQGPTEAFF
TRBJ1-1 - few TRBV20-1 TGCAGTGCTAGAGAGAGGGGTCTGAACACTGAAGCTTTCTTT CSARERGLNTEAFF
TRBJ2-1 TRBD2 few TRBV12-3/TRBV12-4 TGTGCCAGCAGCCCGTGGGAGGGAGTGGATGAGCAGTTCTTC CASSPWEGVDEQFF
TRBJ2-3 - - TRBV7-9 TGTGCCAGCAGCTTCGAGAGTAGCACAGATACGCAGTATTTT CASSFESSTDTQYF